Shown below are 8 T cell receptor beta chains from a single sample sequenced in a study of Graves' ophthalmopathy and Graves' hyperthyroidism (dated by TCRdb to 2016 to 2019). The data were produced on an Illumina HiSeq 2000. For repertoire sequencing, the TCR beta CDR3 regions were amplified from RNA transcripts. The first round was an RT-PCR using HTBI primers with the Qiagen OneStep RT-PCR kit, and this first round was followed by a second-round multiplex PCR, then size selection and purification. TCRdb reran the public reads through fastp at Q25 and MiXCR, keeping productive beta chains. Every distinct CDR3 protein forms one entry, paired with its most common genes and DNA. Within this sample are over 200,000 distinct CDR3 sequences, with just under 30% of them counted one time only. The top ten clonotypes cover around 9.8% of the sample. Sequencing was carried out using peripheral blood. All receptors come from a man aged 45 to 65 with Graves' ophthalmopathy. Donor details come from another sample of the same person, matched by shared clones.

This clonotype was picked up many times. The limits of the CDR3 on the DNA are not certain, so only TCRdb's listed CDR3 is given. The CDR3 here is CASSTGYPKLSF. The V gene is TRBV19, the J gene TRBJ1-1. CDR1 and CDR2 from the germline V gene are LNHDA and SQIVND (reference sequence). Counting both end residues, the CDR3 totals 12 amino acids.

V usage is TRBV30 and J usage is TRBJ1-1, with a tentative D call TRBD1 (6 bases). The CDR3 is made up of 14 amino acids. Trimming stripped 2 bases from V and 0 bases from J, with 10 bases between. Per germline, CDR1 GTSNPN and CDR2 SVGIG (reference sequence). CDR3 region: CAWSKTGLNTEAFF. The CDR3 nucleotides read TGTGCCTGGAGTAAAACAGGGTTGAACACTGAAGCTTTCTTT.

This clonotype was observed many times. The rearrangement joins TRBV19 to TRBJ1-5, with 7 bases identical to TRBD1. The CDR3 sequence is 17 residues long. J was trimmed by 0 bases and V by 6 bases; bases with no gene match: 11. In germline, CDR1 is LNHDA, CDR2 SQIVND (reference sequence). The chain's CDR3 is CASRRQGGSGSNQPQHF. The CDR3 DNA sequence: TGTGCCAGTAGAAGACAGGGTGGATCGGGTAGCAATCAGCCCCAGCATTTT.

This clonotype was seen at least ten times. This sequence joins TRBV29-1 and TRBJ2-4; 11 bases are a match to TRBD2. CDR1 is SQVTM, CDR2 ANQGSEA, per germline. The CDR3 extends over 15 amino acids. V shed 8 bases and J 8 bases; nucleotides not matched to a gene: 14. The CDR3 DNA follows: TGCAGCACATCCGGGACTAGCGGACCCCCGGACATTCAGTACTTC. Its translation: CSTSGTSGPPDIQYF.

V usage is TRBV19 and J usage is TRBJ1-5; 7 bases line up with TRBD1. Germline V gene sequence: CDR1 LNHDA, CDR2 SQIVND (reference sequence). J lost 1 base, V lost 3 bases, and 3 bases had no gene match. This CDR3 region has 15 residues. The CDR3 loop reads CASSIGQASNQPQHF. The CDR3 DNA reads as TGTGCCAGTAGTATCGGACAGGCCAGCAATCAGCCCCAGCATTTT.

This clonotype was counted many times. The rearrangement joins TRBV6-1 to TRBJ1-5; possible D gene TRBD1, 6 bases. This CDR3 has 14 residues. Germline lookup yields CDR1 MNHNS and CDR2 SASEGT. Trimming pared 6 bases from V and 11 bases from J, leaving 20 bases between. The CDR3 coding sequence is TGTGCCAGCAGACCAACAGGGATAGGTGGGACCCAGCATTTT. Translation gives CASRPTGIGGTQHF.

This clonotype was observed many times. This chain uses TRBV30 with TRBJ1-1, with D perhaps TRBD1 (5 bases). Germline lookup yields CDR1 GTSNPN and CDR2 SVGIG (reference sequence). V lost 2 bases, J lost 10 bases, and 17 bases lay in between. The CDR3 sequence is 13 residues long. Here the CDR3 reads CAWSPNSVGGAFF. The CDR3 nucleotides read TGTGCCTGGAGTCCGAACTCGGTCGGGGGAGCTTTCTTT.

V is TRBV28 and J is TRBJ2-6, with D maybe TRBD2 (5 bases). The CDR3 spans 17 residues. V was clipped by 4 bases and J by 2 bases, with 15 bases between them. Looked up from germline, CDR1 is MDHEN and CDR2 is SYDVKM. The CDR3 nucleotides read TGTGCCAGCAGTTCTAACTCCCTCGGGGCTGGGGCCAACGTCCTGACTTTC. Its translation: CASSSNSLGAGANVLTF.